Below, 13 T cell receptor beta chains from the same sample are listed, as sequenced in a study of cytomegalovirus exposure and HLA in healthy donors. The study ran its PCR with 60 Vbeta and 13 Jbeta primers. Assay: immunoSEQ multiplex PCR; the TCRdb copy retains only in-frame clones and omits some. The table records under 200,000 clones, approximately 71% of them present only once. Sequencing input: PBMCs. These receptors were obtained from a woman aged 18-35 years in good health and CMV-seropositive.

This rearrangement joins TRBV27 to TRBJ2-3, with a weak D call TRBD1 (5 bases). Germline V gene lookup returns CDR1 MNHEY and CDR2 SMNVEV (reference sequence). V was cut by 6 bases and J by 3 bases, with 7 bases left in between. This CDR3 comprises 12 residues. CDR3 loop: CASRTVTDTQYF. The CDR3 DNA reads TGTGCCAGCAGGACAGTTACAGATACGCAGTATTTT.

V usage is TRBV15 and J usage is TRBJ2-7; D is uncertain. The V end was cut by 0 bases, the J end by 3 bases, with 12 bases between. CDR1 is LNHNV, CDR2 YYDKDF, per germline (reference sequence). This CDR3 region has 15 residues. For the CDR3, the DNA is TGTGCCACCAGCAGAGATTTGGCGGAGAGCTACGAGCAGTACTTC. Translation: CATSRDLAESYEQYF.

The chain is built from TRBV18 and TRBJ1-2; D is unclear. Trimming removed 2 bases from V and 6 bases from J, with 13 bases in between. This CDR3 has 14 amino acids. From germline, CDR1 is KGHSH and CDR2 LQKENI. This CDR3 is CASSPSGPRHGYTF. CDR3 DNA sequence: TGTGCCAGCTCACCATCAGGCCCCAGACATGGCTACACCTTC.

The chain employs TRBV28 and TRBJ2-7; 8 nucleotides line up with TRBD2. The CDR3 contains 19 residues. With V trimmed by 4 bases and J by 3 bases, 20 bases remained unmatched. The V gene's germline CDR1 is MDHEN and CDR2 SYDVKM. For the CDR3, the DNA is TGTGCCAGCAGTTACCGGGGGGTGGTTGGGGCGGGAGGATACTACGAGCAGTACTTC. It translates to CASSYRGVVGAGGYYEQYF.

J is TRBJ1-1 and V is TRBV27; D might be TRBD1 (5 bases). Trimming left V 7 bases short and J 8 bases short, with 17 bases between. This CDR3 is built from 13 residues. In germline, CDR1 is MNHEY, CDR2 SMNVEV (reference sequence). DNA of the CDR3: TGTGCCAGCATCCTTAGGCAGGGCCAAGAAGCTTTCTTT. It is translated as CASILRQGQEAFF.

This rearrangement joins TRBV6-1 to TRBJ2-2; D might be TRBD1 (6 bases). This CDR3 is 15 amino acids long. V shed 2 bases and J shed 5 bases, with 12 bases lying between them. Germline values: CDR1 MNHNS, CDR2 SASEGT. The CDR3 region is CASSEFGGVTGELFF. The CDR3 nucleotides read TGTGCCAGCAGTGAATTTGGGGGCGTAACCGGGGAGCTGTTTTTT.

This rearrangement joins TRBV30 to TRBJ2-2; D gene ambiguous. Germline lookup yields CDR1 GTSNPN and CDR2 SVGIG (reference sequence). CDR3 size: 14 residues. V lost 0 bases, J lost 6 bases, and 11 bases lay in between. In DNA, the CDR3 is TGTGCCTGGAGTGTAGGTCGAGGTTCCGGGGAGCTGTTTTTT. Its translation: CAWSVGRGSGELFF.

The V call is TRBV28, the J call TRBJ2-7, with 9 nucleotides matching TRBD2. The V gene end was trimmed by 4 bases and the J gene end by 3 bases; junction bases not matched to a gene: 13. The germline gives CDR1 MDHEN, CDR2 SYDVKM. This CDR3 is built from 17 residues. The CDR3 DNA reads TGTGCCAGCAGTTCACTTGCCTTAGCGGGGGTGATCTACGAGCAGTACTTC. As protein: CASSSLALAGVIYEQYF.

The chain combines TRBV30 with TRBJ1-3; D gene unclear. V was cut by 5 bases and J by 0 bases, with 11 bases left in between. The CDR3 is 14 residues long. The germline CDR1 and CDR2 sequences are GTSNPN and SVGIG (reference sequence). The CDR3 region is CAWLDIGSGNTIYF. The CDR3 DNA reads TGTGCCTGGCTCGACATAGGCTCTGGAAACACCATATATTTT. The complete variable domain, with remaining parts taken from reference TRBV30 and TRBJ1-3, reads SQTIHQWPATLVQPVGSPLSLECTVEGTSNPNLYWYRQAAGRGLQLLFYSVGIGQISSEVPQNLSASRPQDRQFILSSKKLLLSDSGFYLCAWLDIGSGNTIYFGEGSWLTVV.

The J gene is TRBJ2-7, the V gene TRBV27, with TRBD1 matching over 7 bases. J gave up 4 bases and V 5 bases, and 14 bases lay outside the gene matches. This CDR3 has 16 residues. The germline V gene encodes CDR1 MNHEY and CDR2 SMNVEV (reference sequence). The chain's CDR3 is CASSEASGTARYEQYF. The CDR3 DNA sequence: TGTGCCAGCAGTGAAGCCTCCGGGACAGCAAGGTACGAGCAGTACTTC.

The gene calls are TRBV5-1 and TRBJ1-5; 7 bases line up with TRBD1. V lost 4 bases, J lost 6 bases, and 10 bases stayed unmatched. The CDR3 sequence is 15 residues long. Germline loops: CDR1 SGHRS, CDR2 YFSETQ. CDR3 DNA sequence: TGCGCCAGCAGCCCCGACGGAGGGGGCGGTCAGCCCCAGCATTTT. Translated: CASSPDGGGGQPQHF.

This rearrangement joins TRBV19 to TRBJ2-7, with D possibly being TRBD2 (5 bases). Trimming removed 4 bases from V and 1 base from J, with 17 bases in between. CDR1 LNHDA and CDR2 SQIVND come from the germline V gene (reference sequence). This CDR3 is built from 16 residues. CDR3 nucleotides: TGTGCCAGTAGTACCTGGGTGGCTGGAGGATCCTACGAGCAGTACTTC. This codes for CASSTWVAGGSYEQYF. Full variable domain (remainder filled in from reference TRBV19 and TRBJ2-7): DGGITQSPKYLFRKEGQNVTLSCEQNLNHDAMYWYRQDPGQGLRLIYYSQIVNDFQKGDIAEGYSVSREKKESFPLTVTSAQKNPTAFYLCASSTWVAGGSYEQYFGPGTRLTVT.

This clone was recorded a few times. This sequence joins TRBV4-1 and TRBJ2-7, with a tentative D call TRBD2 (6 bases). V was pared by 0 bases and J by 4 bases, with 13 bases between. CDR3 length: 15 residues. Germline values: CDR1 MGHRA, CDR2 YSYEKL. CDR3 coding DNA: TGCGCCAGCAGCCAAGAGGCTGGGGGGTTGTACGAGCAGTACTTC. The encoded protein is CASSQEAGGLYEQYF.